These 13 T cell receptor beta chains were sequenced from one sample in a study of control samples from healthy donors and cancer patients. Assay used: immunoSEQ multiplex PCR; TCRdb lists only in-frame clones, some missing. The table lists 120,000 or so clones, approximately 92% of them singletons. Sequencing was done on a sample of PBMCs. Every receptor here comes from an elderly man with head and neck cancer.

The chain couples TRBV21-1 to TRBJ1-4; the table's TRBD1 call for D was not verified on the DNA. TRBV21-1 constitutes a pseudogene. The CDR3 spans 15 residues. This chain's CDR3 is CASSKAGTTNEKLFF. The CDR3 DNA follows: TGTGCCAGCAGCAAGGCAGGAACAACTAATGAAAAACTGTTTTTT.

V gene TRBV5-1 combines with J gene TRBJ1-1; the D gene is possibly TRBD1 (5 bases). CDR3 length: 12 residues. CDR1 is SGHRS and CDR2 is YFSETQ in the germline V gene. The V end was cut by 0 bases, the J end by 11 bases, with 11 bases between. The DNA for the CDR3 is TGCGCCAGCAGCTTGGAGGGTGGGACCGCTTTCTTT. Its protein product is CASSLEGGTAFF.

The chain carries TRBV4-3 and TRBJ2-7, with D possibly matching TRBD2 (6 bases). CDR1 and CDR2 from the germline V gene are LGHNA and YSLEER. The CDR3 extends over 16 amino acids. Trimming stripped 2 bases from V and 5 bases from J, with 19 bases between. The CDR3 is CASSQTASGVRHEQYF. CDR3 nucleotide sequence: TGCGCCAGCAGCCAAACCGCCTCGGGGGTTCGCCACGAGCAGTACTTC.

The chain recombines TRBV14 with TRBJ2-2, with 11 bases identical to TRBD1. The CDR3 has 16 residues. CDR1 SGHDN and CDR2 FVKESK come from the germline V gene. With 0 bases clipped from V and 4 bases from J, the junction kept 1 base outside the gene matches. For the CDR3, the DNA is TGTGCCAGCAGCCAAGATGGGACAGGGGGCACCGGGGAGCTGTTTTTT. Amino acids: CASSQDGTGGTGELFF. Complete variable domain (other parts from reference TRBV14 and TRBJ2-2): EAGVTQFPSHSVIEKGQTVTLRCDPISGHDNLYWYRRVMGKEIKFLLHFVKESKQDESGMPNNRFLAERTGGTYSTLKVQPAELEDSGVYFCASSQDGTGGTGELFFGEGSRLTVL.

The chain recombines TRBV20-1 with TRBJ1-1; no reliable D call. The CDR3 totals 13 residues. V shed 3 bases and J shed 3 bases, with 11 bases lying between them. CDR1 is DFQATT and CDR2 is SNEGSKA in the germline V gene (reference sequence). CDR3 DNA: TGCAGTGCTAGTGTATCAGGAGACACTGAAGCTTTCTTT. It translates to CSASVSGDTEAFF.

The rearrangement joins TRBV2 to TRBJ2-7, with D uncertain. V lost 4 bases, J lost 3 bases, and 10 bases lay in between. CDR3 length: 13 residues. The germline V gene has CDR1 SNHLY and CDR2 FYNNEI. The DNA of the CDR3 is TGTGCCAGCAGTGGTCAGGATAACTACGAGCAGTACTTC. Translation: CASSGQDNYEQYF.

The DNA of the CDR3 is TGCGCCAGCAGCTTGAAGGGTGTAGGGACTGAAGCTTTCTTT. Protein sequence: CASSLKGVGTEAFF. The V and J genes are TRBV5-1 and TRBJ1-1; D is uncertain. This CDR3 is built from 14 residues. Germline CDR1 and CDR2: SGHRS and YFSETQ. V was clipped by 1 base and J by 5 bases, with 12 bases between them.

The chain links TRBV10-1 to TRBJ2-3; D ambiguous. The CDR3 contains 13 residues. V lost 5 bases and J 10 bases, leaving 16 bases between the germline ends. Per the germline V gene, CDR1 is WNHNN and CDR2 is SYGVQD (reference sequence). The CDR3 DNA reads TGCGCCAGCAGTCCCCAACAGTTGGACCCGCAGTATTTT. Translated, it gives CASSPQQLDPQYF.

This clone was detected once. The chain couples TRBV15 to TRBJ1-2, with D perhaps TRBD1 (6 bases). Trimming shortened V by 4 bases and J by 2 bases, and 11 bases separated the two germline ends. Germline CDR1 LNHNV, CDR2 YYDKDF (reference sequence). The CDR3 consists of 14 residues. For the CDR3, the DNA is TGTGCCACCAGCACGGGGGGGCAGAACTATGGCTACACCTTC. Amino acids: CATSTGGQNYGYTF.

The chain recombines TRBV7-9 with TRBJ1-1, with no clear D. This CDR3 contains 13 residues. V lost 3 bases and J 5 bases, leaving 10 bases between the germline ends. Germline assignment: CDR1 SEHNR and CDR2 FQNEAQ (reference sequence). Written as DNA, the CDR3 is TGTGCCAGCAGCTTCCCCGGGGAAACTGAAGCTTTCTTT. Its translation is CASSFPGETEAFF.

This sequence joins TRBV9 and TRBJ1-3; D might be TRBD1 (5 bases). The CDR3 is 18 residues long. Trimming removed 4 bases at V and 1 base at J, with 21 bases between. CDR1 is SGDLS and CDR2 is YYNGEE in the germline V gene. The CDR3 region has the DNA TGTGCCAGCAGCACCCGACCGACAGTGCCTTCATCTGGAAACACCATATATTTT. Its translation: CASSTRPTVPSSGNTIYF. The whole variable domain, filled in from reference TRBV9 and TRBJ1-3, reads DSGVTQTPKHLITATGQRVTLRCSPRSGDLSVYWYQQSLDQGLQFLIQYYNGEERAKGNILERFSAQQFPDLHSELNLSSLELGDSALYFCASSTRPTVPSSGNTIYFGEGSWLTVV.

V is TRBV6-2 or TRBV6-3 and J is TRBJ2-3; unclear D gene. The CDR3 runs to 16 residues. The V gene lost 0 bases and the J gene lost 2 bases, with 12 bases spanning the gap. The germline V gene encodes CDR1 MNHEY and CDR2 SVGEGT. Here the CDR3 reads CASSYSRPRNTDTQYF. The DNA of the CDR3 is TGTGCCAGCAGTTACTCTCGCCCCAGGAACACAGATACGCAGTATTTT.

The chain employs TRBV6-5 and TRBJ1-3; 7 bases are a match to TRBD1. Trimming cost V 6 bases and J 2 bases; bases outside gene matches: 4. Germline V lookup: CDR1 MNHEY, CDR2 SVGAGI. The CDR3 loop spans 14 amino acids. In DNA, the CDR3 is TGTGCCAGCAGGACTCAGGGGGCTGGAAACACCATATATTTT. This translates into CASRTQGAGNTIYF.